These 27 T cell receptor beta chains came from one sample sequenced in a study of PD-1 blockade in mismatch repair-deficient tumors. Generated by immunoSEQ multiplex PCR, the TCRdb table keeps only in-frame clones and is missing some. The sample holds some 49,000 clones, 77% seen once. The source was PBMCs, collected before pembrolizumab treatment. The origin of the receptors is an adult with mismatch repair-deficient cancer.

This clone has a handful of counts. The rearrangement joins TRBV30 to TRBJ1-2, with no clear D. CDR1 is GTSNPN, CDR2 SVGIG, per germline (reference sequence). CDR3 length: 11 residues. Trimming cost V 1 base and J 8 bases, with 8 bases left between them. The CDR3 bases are TGTGCCTGGAGTGACGACCGGGGCTACACCTTC. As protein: CAWSDDRGYTF.

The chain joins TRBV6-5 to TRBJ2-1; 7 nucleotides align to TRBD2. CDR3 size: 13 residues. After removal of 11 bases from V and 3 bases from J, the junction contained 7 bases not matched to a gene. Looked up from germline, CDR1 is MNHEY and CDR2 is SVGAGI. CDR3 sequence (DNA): TGTGCCGTCTACGCGGGGGACTACAATGAGCAGTTCTTC. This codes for CAVYAGDYNEQFF.

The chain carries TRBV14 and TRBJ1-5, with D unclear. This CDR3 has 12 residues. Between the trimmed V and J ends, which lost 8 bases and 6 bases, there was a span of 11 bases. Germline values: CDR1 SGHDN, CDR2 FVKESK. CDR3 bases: TGTGCCAGCTTACCCACCGTTCAGCCCCAGCATTTT. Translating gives CASLPTVQPQHF.

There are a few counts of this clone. The CDR3 bases are TGTGCCAGCAGCCGACTTACGGAGAACACTGAAGCTTTCTTT. It translates to CASSRLTENTEAFF. The chain joins TRBV5-6 to TRBJ1-1; no definite D call. Germline assignment: CDR1 SGHDT and CDR2 YYEEEE. The V gene lost 4 bases and the J gene lost 1 base, with 11 bases spanning the gap. The CDR3 is 14 amino acids.

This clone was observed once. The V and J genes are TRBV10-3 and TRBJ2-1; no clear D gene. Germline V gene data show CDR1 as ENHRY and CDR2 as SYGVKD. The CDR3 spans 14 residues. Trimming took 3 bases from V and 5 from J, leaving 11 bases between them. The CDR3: CAISEAKSNNEQFF. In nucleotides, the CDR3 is TGTGCCATCAGTGAAGCTAAATCGAACAATGAGCAGTTCTTC.

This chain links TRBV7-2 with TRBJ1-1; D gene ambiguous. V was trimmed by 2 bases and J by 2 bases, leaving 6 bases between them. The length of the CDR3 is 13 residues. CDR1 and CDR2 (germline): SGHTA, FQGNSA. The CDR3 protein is CASSLQANTEAFF. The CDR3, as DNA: TGTGCCAGCAGCTTACAGGCCAACACTGAAGCTTTCTTT.

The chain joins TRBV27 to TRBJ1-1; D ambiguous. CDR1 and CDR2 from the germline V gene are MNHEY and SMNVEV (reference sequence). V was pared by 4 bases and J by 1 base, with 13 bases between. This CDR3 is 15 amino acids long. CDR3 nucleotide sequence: TGTGCCAGCAGTTCCGCCTTATCTTGGAACACTGAAGCTTTCTTT. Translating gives CASSSALSWNTEAFF.

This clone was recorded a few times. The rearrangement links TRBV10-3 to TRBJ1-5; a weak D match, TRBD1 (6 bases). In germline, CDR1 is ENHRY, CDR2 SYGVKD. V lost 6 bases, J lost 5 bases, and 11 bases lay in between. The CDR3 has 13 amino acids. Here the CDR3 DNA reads TGTGCCATCAGGAACAGGGTATATCAGCCCCAGCATTTT. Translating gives CAIRNRVYQPQHF.

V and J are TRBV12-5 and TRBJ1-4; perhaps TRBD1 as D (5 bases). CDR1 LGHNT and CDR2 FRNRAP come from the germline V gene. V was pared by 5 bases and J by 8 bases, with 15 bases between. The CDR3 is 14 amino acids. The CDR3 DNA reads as TGTGCTAGTGGTCAAGGGGAACAGGTGGAAAAACTGTTTTTT. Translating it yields CASGQGEQVEKLFF.

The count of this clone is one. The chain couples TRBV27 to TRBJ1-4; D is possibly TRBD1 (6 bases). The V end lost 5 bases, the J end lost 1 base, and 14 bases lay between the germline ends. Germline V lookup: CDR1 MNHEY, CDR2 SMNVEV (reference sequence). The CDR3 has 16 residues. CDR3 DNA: TGTGCCAGCAGTCCTCAAGCAGGGGTAACTAATGAAAAACTGTTTTTT. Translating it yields CASSPQAGVTNEKLFF.

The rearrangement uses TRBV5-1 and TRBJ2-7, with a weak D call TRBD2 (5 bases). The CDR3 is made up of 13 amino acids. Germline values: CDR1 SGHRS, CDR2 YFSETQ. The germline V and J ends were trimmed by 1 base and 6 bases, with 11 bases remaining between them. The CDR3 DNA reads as TGCGCCAGCAGCTTGCTTACGAGCGGCGAGCAGTACTTC. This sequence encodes CASSLLTSGEQYF.

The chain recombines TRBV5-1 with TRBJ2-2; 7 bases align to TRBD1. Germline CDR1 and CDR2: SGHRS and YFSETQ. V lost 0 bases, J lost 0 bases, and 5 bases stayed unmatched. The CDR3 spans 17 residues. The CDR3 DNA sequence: TGCGCCAGCAGCTTGGATAGGGGGCCAGCGAACACCGGGGAGCTGTTTTTT. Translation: CASSLDRGPANTGELFF.

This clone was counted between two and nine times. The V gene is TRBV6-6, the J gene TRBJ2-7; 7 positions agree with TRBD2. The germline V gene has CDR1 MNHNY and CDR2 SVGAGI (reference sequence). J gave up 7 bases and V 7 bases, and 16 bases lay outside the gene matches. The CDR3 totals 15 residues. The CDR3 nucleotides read TGTGCCAGCACCAAACCGGGGGGATCCCCTAAGGAGCAGTACTTC. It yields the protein CASTKPGGSPKEQYF.

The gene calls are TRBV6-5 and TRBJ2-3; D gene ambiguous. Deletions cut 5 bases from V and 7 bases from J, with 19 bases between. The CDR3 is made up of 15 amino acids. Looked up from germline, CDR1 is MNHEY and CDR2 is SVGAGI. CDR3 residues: CASSTQTLESHTQYF. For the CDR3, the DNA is TGTGCCAGCAGTACCCAGACATTAGAGTCGCATACGCAGTATTTT.

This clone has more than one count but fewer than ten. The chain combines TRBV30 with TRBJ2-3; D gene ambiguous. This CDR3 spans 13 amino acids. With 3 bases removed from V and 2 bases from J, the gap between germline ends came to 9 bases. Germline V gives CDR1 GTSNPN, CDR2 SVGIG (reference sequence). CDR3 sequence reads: CAWSGRFTDTQYF. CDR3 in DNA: TGTGCCTGGAGCGGCAGGTTCACAGATACGCAGTATTTT.

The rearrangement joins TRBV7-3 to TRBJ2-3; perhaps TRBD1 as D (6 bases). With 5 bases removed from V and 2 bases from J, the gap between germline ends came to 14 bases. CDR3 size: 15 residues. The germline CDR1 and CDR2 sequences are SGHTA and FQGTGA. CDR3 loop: CASSRGGHPTDTQYF. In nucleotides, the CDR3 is TGTGCCAGCAGCCGAGGGGGACACCCCACAGATACGCAGTATTTT. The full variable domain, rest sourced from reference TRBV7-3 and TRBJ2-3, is GAGVSQTPSNKVTEKGKYVELRCDPISGHTALYWYRQSLGQGPEFLIYFQGTGAADDSGLPNDRFFAVRPEGSVSTLKIQRTERGDSAVYLCASSRGGHPTDTQYFGPGTRLTVL.

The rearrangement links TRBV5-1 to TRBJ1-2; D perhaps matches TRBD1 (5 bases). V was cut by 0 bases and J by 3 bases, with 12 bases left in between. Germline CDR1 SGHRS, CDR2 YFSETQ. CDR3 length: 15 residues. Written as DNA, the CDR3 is TGCGCCAGCAGCTTGGTTTTCGGGGCGGACTATGGCTACACCTTC. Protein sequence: CASSLVFGADYGYTF.

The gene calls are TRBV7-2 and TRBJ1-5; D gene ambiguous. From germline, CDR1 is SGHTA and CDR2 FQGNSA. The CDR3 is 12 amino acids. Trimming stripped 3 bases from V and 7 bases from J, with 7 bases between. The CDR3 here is CASSFIGQPQHF. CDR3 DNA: TGTGCCAGCAGCTTCATAGGCCAGCCCCAGCATTTT. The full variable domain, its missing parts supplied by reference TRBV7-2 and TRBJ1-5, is GAGVSQSPSNKVTEKGKDVELRCDPISGHTALYWYRQSLGQGLEFLIYFQGNSAPDKSGLPSDRFSAERTGGSVSTLTIQRTQQEDSAVYLCASSFIGQPQHFGDGTRLSIL.

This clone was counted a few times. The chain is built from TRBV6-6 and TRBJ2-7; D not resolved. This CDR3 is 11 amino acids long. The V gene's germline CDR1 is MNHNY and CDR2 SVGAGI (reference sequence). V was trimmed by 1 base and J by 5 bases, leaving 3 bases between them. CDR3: CASSYFNEQYF. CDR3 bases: TGTGCCAGCAGTTACTTTAACGAGCAGTACTTC.

The CDR3 nucleotides are TGTGCCAGCAGGACAGGGGGCGAGGAGACCCAGTACTTC. Its translation is CASRTGGEETQYF. This rearrangement joins TRBV6-5 to TRBJ2-5; 10 bases are a match to TRBD1. The CDR3 totals 13 residues. In germline, CDR1 is MNHEY, CDR2 SVGAGI. V dropped 6 bases and J dropped 5; count of bases not matched to a gene: 3.

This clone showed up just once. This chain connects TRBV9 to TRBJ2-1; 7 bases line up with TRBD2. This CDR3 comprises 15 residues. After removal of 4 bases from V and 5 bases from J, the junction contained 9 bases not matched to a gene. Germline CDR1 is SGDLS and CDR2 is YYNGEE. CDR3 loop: CASSRRAGRDNEQFF. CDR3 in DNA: TGTGCCAGCAGCAGAAGAGCGGGGAGGGACAATGAGCAGTTCTTC.

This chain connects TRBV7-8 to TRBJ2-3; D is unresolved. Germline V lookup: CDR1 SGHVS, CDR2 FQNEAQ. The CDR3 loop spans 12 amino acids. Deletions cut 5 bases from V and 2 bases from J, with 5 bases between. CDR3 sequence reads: CASSRYTDTQYF. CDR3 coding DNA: TGTGCCAGCAGCAGGTACACAGATACGCAGTATTTT. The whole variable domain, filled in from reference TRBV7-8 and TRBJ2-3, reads GAGVSQSPRYKVAKRGQDVALRCDPISGHVSLFWYQQALGQGPEFLTYFQNEAQLDKSGLPSDRFFAERPEGSVSTLKIQRTQQEDSAVYLCASSRYTDTQYFGPGTRLTVL.

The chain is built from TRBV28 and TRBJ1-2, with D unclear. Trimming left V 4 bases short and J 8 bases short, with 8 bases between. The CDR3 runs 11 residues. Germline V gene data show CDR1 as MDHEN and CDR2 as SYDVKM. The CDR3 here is CASSSVLGYTF. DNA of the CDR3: TGTGCCAGCAGTTCTGTGTTAGGCTACACCTTC.

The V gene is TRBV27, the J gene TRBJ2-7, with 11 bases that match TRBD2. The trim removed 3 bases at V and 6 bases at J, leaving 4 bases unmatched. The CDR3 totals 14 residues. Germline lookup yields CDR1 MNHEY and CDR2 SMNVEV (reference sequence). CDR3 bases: TGTGCCAGCAGTTTGAACCTAGCGGGAGGCGAGCAGTACTTC. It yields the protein CASSLNLAGGEQYF.

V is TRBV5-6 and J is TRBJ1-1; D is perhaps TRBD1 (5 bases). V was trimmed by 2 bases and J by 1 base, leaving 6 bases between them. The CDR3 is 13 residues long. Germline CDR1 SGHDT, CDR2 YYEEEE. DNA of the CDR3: TGTGCCAGCAGCTTCGACAGGAACACTGAAGCTTTCTTT. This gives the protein CASSFDRNTEAFF.

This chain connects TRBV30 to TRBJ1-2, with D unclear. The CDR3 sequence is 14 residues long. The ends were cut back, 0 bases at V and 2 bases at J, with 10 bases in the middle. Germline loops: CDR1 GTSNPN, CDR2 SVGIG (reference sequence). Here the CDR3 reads CAWSVRDGNYGYTF. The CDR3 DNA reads TGTGCCTGGAGTGTCCGAGACGGGAACTATGGCTACACCTTC.

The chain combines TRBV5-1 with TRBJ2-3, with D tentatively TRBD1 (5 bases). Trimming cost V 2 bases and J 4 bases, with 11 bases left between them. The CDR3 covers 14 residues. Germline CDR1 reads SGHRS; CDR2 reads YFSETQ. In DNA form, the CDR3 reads TGCGCCAGCAGCTTCTGGGGCATGGCAGATACGCAGTATTTT. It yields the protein CASSFWGMADTQYF.